This TCR beta chain was captured by sequencing in a study of cytomegalovirus exposure and HLA in healthy donors. Study outcomes and limitations: The listing of roughly 160 TCR beta chains classed them as cytomegalovirus-associated. Among the CMV-associated chains, three were confirmed in vitro as specific for CMV antigens.

For this clone: The antigen is undetermined.

Germline CDR1 SGHTA, CDR2 FQGTGA. The CDR3 has 16 residues. The V gene end was trimmed by 5 bases and the J gene end by 3 bases; junction bases not matched to a gene: 9. This table comes from immunoSEQ multiplex PCR, and its TCRdb copy is limited to in-frame clones, with some not included. The table has about 160,000 clones, 85% to 90% seen once. Sequenced material: PBMCs. The V call is TRBV7-3, the J call TRBJ2-5; 10 bases are shared with TRBD2. This sequence originates from a young woman in good health and CMV-seropositive. CDR3 region: CASSHEIAGGEETQYF. CDR3 DNA sequence: TGTGCCAGCAGCCATGAAATAGCGGGAGGCGAAGAGACCCAGTACTTC.